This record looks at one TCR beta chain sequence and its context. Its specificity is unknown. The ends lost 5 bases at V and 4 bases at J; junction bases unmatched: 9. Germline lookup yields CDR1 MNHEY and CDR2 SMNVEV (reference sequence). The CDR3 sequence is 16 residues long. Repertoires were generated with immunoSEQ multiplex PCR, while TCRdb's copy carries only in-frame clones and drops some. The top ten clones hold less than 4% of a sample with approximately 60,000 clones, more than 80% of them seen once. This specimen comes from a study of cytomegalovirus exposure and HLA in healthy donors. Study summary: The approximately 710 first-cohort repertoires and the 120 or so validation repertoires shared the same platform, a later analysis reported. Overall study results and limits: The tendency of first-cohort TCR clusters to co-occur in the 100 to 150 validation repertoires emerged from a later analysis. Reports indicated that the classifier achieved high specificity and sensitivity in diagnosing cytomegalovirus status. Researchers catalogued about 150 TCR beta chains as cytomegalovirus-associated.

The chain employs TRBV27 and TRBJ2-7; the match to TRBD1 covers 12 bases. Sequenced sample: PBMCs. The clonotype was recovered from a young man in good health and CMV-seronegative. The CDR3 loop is CASSLTGTGGPYEQYF. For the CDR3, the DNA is TGTGCCAGCAGTCTCACCGGGACAGGGGGCCCTTACGAGCAGTACTTC.